The 18 T cell receptor beta chains in this list originate from one sample, sequenced in a study of regulatory T cells in long-lasting Graves disease. According to the study, TCR beta libraries were built with iRepertoire HTBI primers and CDR3-region Arm-PCR. TCRdb ran MiXCR on the multiplex PCR reads and lists one entry per CDR3 protein. In the table there are a few hundred thousand distinct CDR3 sequences, roughly 24% of which are singletons. Regarding time point: persistent/refractory GD, antithyroid drugs over 5 years with positive TRAb. PBMC RNA served as the TCR library source. Material: peripheral blood mononuclear cells (PBMCs), obtained when the disease was refractory, from a patient treated with antithyroid drugs. All receptors derive from a woman aged 40 to 55 with Graves disease.

This clonotype came up many times. This chain links TRBV11-2 with TRBJ2-7; D not certain. The CDR3 runs 14 residues. Germline V CDR1 and CDR2: SGHAT, FQNNGV. Trimming took off 2 bases at V and 2 bases at J, with 10 bases between the two ends. CDR3 protein: CASSLTDQTYEQYF. In DNA, the CDR3 is TGTGCCAGCAGCTTAACCGACCAGACCTACGAGCAGTACTTC.

This clonotype has a count of ten or more. The chain carries TRBV28 and TRBJ1-2; TRBD1 aligns across 7 bases. From germline, CDR1 is MDHEN and CDR2 SYDVKM. The CDR3 is made up of 13 amino acids. The J segment lost 3 bases and the V segment lost 5 bases, leaving 3 bases of the junction unmatched. Written as DNA, the CDR3 is TGTGCCAGCAGTATCGACAGGGACTATGGCTACACCTTC. It yields the protein CASSIDRDYGYTF.

This clonotype has ten or more counts. V usage is TRBV20-1 and J usage is TRBJ1-1; the D is unclear. This CDR3 region has 12 residues. Germline loops: CDR1 DFQATT, CDR2 SNEGSKA (reference sequence). CDR3 in amino acids: CSNSWGGSEAFF. The CDR3 DNA sequence: TGCAGCAACAGCTGGGGTGGCTCTGAAGCTTTCTTT.

This clonotype was observed a handful of times. The rearrangement links TRBV20-1 to TRBJ1-1, with D possibly matching TRBD1 (5 bases). The CDR3 spans 15 residues. The V gene lost 0 bases and the J gene lost 1 base, with 12 bases spanning the gap. Germline V gene sequence: CDR1 DFQATT, CDR2 SNEGSKA (reference sequence). CDR3: CSARELAGKNTEAFF. The DNA of the CDR3 is TGCAGTGCTAGAGAACTGGCAGGGAAGAACACTGAAGCTTTCTTT.

The gene calls are TRBV27 and TRBJ1-1; a weak D match, TRBD1 (6 bases). The CDR3 sequence is 13 residues long. The ends were cut back, 0 bases at V and 6 bases at J, with 8 bases in the middle. CDR1 MNHEY and CDR2 SMNVEV come from the germline V gene (reference sequence). CDR3 sequence reads: CASSLSRGSEAFF. Written as DNA, the CDR3 is TGTGCCAGCAGTTTATCGAGGGGGTCTGAAGCTTTCTTT.

The V gene is TRBV29-1, the J gene TRBJ2-7; 8 bases map to TRBD1. V lost 4 bases and J lost 3; bases outside the gene matches: 5. This CDR3 contains 13 residues. Germline CDR1 is SQVTM and CDR2 is ANQGSEA. CDR3 DNA sequence: TGCAGCGTTGCGGGCACAGGGGGCTACGAGCAGTACTTC. Translated: CSVAGTGGYEQYF.

The V and J genes are TRBV11-3 and TRBJ1-2; 7 bases are shared with TRBD1. This CDR3 has 13 residues. Losses at the gene ends were 5 bases for V and 8 bases for J; bases not matched to a gene: 8. Germline V gene data show CDR1 as SGHNT and CDR2 as YENEEA. The CDR3 DNA follows: TGTGCCAGCAGCCCCCACAGGGGTAGCGGCTACACCTTC. Protein product: CASSPHRGSGYTF. The full variable domain, its missing parts supplied by reference TRBV11-3 and TRBJ1-2, is EAGVVQSPRYKIIEKKQPVAFWCNPISGHNTLYWYLQNLGQGPELLIRYENEEAVDDSQLPKDRFSAERLKGVDSTLKIQPAELGDSAVYLCASSPHRGSGYTFGSGTRLTVV.

The J gene is TRBJ2-6, the V gene TRBV19; 9 bases agree with TRBD1. J gave up 0 bases and V 4 bases, and 7 bases lay outside the gene matches. Germline-derived CDR1 and CDR2 are LNHDA and SQIVND (reference sequence). This CDR3 has 18 amino acids. CDR3 in amino acids: CASSTSPGQGSGANVLTF. As DNA, the CDR3 is TGTGCCAGTAGTACGTCCCCGGGACAGGGCTCTGGGGCCAACGTCCTGACTTTC.

This clonotype was observed a handful of times. CDR3 residues: CASSLGCVGGCEQYF. CDR3 coding DNA: TGTGCCAGCAGCTTAGGCTGTGTCGGTGGGTGCGAGCAGTACTTC. The chain is built from TRBV13 and TRBJ2-7; D call uncertain. Germline lookup yields CDR1 PRHDT and CDR2 FYEKMQ (reference sequence). The CDR3 is 15 residues long. V was pared by 0 bases and J by 6 bases, with 15 bases between.

This clonotype showed up just a few times. CDR3: CASSRQESRTEAFF. CDR3 sequence (DNA): TGTGCCAGCAGCAGACAGGAATCGAGAACTGAAGCTTTCTTT. The gene calls are TRBV7-9 and TRBJ1-1; D is possibly TRBD1 (6 bases). V shed 5 bases and J shed 5 bases, with 15 bases lying between them. Germline V gene lookup returns CDR1 SEHNR and CDR2 FQNEAQ (reference sequence). This CDR3 is 14 amino acids long. Combining the CDR3 with reference TRBV7-9 and TRBJ1-1 gives the whole variable domain DTGVSQNPRHKITKRGQNVTFRCDPISEHNRLYWYRQTLGQGPEFLTYFQNEAQLEKSRLLSDRFSAERPKGSFSTLEIQRTEQGDSAMYLCASSRQESRTEAFFGQGTRLTVV.

This clonotype was seen ten or more times. The chain joins TRBV12-3 or TRBV12-4 to TRBJ2-7; no firm D call. CDR3 size: 12 residues. Trimming took 10 bases from V and 6 from J, leaving 16 bases between them. Written as DNA, the CDR3 is TGTGCCACCCGCGGCGGTGGGGTCGAGCAGTACTTC. This codes for CATRGGGVEQYF.

The CDR3 nucleotides read TGTGCCACCAGTGAGCCTAACCCGACTAGCACAGATACGCAGTATTTT. The encoded protein is CATSEPNPTSTDTQYF. The chain recombines TRBV24-1 with TRBJ2-3; D unresolved. This CDR3 is 16 amino acids long. The V gene lost 4 bases and the J gene lost 0 bases, with 13 bases spanning the gap. Germline assignment: CDR1 KGHDR and CDR2 SFDVKD.

Points on this clonotype: At one end, the junction sequence differs from germline, possibly due to a read error. The chain links TRBV6-5 to TRBJ2-7, with 9 bases aligning to TRBD2. The CDR3 has 17 residues. From germline, CDR1 is MNHEY and CDR2 SVGAGI. Here the CDR3 DNA reads TGCGCCAGCAGTGAGTTGGTAGCGCGGGAGGGCCGCTACGAGCAGTACTTC. Its protein product is CASSELVAREGRYEQYF.

This clonotype was recorded many times. The chain is built from TRBV11-2 and TRBJ2-2, with 8 bases lining up with TRBD2. Trimming cost V 5 bases and J 0 bases; bases outside gene matches: 5. The CDR3 contains 16 residues. Per the germline V gene, CDR1 is SGHAT and CDR2 is FQNNGV. CDR3 nucleotide sequence: TGTGCCAGCAGCCGCGGGAGGCAGACGAACACCGGGGAGCTGTTTTTT. Protein sequence: CASSRGRQTNTGELFF.

Many counts were recorded for this clonotype. The chain recombines TRBV2 with TRBJ1-6; D uncertain. The CDR3 extends over 13 amino acids. Per germline, CDR1 SNHLY and CDR2 FYNNEI. With 2 bases removed from V and 8 bases from J, the gap between germline ends came to 7 bases. The DNA of the CDR3 is TGTGCCAGCAGTGAACGTCCCTATTCACCCCTCCACTTT. Encoded protein: CASSERPYSPLHF.

This clonotype was observed at least ten times. The rearrangement uses TRBV14 and TRBJ2-7; D ambiguous. This CDR3 has 14 residues. V was trimmed by 0 bases and J by 2 bases, leaving 8 bases between them. CDR1 and CDR2 (germline): SGHDN, FVKESK. CDR3 region: CASSQDGWTYEQYF. The CDR3 nucleotides are TGTGCCAGCAGCCAAGACGGCTGGACCTACGAGCAGTACTTC.

There are a few counts of this clonotype. The V gene is TRBV2, the J gene TRBJ2-1; maybe TRBD1 (5 bases). The CDR3 has 13 amino acids. The germline V and J ends were trimmed by 5 bases and 5 bases, with 10 bases remaining between them. Germline CDR1 reads SNHLY; CDR2 reads FYNNEI. The CDR3, as DNA: TGTGCCAGCAGTAGAGACAGAAACAATGAGCAGTTCTTC. Amino acids: CASSRDRNNEQFF.

This clonotype was found many times. This rearrangement joins TRBV2 to TRBJ1-1; 7 positions agree with TRBD1. Germline V gene data show CDR1 as SNHLY and CDR2 as FYNNEI. This CDR3 has 16 amino acids. The V gene end was trimmed by 6 bases and the J gene end by 1 base; junction bases not matched to a gene: 11. The CDR3 spells CASSQTRQGANTEAFF. For the CDR3, the DNA is TGTGCCAGCAGCCAGACTAGACAGGGAGCGAACACTGAAGCTTTCTTT.